The present TCR beta chain was sequenced within a study of control samples from healthy donors and cancer patients. Measured with immunoSEQ multiplex PCR; TCRdb has only the in-frame clones, and not every one. The sample gives tens of thousands of clones, 83% of which show up once; 45% to 50% is in the top ten. The sequencing input was blood. The source is a man in his sixties in good health.

CDR3 protein: CASSYGREMTTGELFF. CDR3 in DNA: TGTGCCAGCAGTTACGGCCGGGAAATGACCACCGGGGAGCTGTTTTTT. This chain joins TRBV6-5 and TRBJ2-2; perhaps TRBD2 as D (5 bases). Deletions cut 2 bases from V and 4 bases from J, with 14 bases between. The CDR3 is 16 residues long. Germline loops: CDR1 MNHEY, CDR2 SVGAGI.